These 25 T cell receptor beta chains came from one sample sequenced in a study of blood T cell repertoires in COVID-19. Repertoires were generated with immunoSEQ multiplex PCR, while TCRdb's copy carries only in-frame clones and drops some. The profile shows about 200,000 clones, roughly 91% of them singletons. The specimen sequenced was PBMCs or T cells enriched from blood (not recorded which). The receptors originated from a woman aged 25 to 39 with acute COVID-19.

The chain combines TRBV7-2 with TRBJ2-1, with D unresolved. This CDR3 comprises 11 residues. The V and J ends lost 5 bases and 10 bases respectively, with 9 bases between them. Germline lookup yields CDR1 SGHTA and CDR2 FQGNSA. DNA of the CDR3: TGTGCCAGCAGCCCCGAGACAGAGCAGTTCTTC. As protein: CASSPETEQFF. Drawing the rest from reference TRBV7-2 and TRBJ2-1, the complete variable domain is GAGVSQSPSNKVTEKGKDVELRCDPISGHTALYWYRQSLGQGLEFLIYFQGNSAPDKSGLPSDRFSAERTGGSVSTLTIQRTQQEDSAVYLCASSPETEQFFGPGTRLTVL.

This clone was counted between two and nine times. The rearrangement links TRBV6-5 to TRBJ1-2; D is unresolved. The V gene lost 0 bases and the J gene lost 1 base, with 9 bases spanning the gap. The CDR3 has 15 residues. The V gene's germline CDR1 is MNHEY and CDR2 SVGAGI. CDR3 sequence: CASSYSSTHNYGYTF. The CDR3 region has the DNA TGTGCCAGCAGTTACTCGAGTACCCATAACTATGGCTACACCTTC.

The chain is built from TRBV18 and TRBJ1-4, with 9 bases lining up with TRBD1. The CDR3 is 15 amino acids. Germline V gene sequence: CDR1 KGHSH, CDR2 LQKENI. V was clipped by 3 bases and J by 6 bases; unmatched bases: 5. CDR3 in amino acids: CASSPPGTGHEKLFF. The CDR3 DNA follows: TGTGCCAGCTCACCCCCCGGGACAGGGCATGAAAAACTGTTTTTT.

The chain has TRBV5-1 and TRBJ2-1; 13 bases agree with TRBD2. Germline values: CDR1 SGHRS, CDR2 YFSETQ. The CDR3 length is 17 residues. With 4 bases clipped from V and 5 bases from J, the junction kept 9 bases outside the gene matches. The chain's CDR3 is CASSPTSGGLPDNEQFF. The CDR3 coding sequence is TGCGCCAGCAGCCCGACTAGCGGGGGGCTCCCCGACAATGAGCAGTTCTTC.

In this sample, this clone turned up once. The V gene is TRBV5-6, the J gene TRBJ1-5, with D tentatively TRBD1 (5 bases). Deletions cut 2 bases from V and 6 bases from J, with 15 bases between. Germline values: CDR1 SGHDT, CDR2 YYEEEE. The CDR3 is 15 amino acids. The CDR3 loop is CASSFGQGRGQPQHF. The CDR3 DNA reads as TGTGCCAGCAGCTTTGGGCAGGGAAGAGGTCAGCCCCAGCATTTT.

The chain employs TRBV9 and TRBJ1-5; a possible D gene is TRBD1 (5 bases). This CDR3 is 13 amino acids long. Deletions cut 3 bases from V and 5 bases from J, with 9 bases between. Germline CDR1 reads SGDLS; CDR2 reads YYNGEE. CDR3 protein: CASSGGGDQPQHF. CDR3 in DNA: TGTGCCAGCAGCGGTGGAGGGGATCAGCCCCAGCATTTT.

The genes are TRBV15 and TRBJ2-7; D may be TRBD1 (6 bases). The germline V gene encodes CDR1 LNHNV and CDR2 YYDKDF (reference sequence). CDR3 length: 12 residues. Trimming left V 4 bases short and J 3 bases short, with 7 bases between. The CDR3 reads CATSKDSYEQYF. CDR3 in DNA: TGTGCCACCAGCAAGGACAGCTACGAGCAGTACTTC.

V usage is TRBV9 and J usage is TRBJ2-5; the D is unclear. The CDR3 covers 12 residues. V was shortened by 3 bases and J by 2 bases, with 5 bases between the two germline ends. CDR1 and CDR2 (germline): SGDLS, YYNGEE. The CDR3 DNA sequence: TGTGCCAGCAGCGCATCACAAGAGACCCAGTACTTC. Translating gives CASSASQETQYF.

This chain uses TRBV2 with TRBJ1-4; 7 bases are a match to TRBD1. V lost 10 bases to trimming and J lost 7 bases; unmatched junction nucleotides: 9. CDR1 and CDR2 from the germline V gene are SNHLY and FYNNEI. The CDR3 is made up of 13 amino acids. The chain's CDR3 is CATGAGQREKLFF. The CDR3 DNA reads TGTGCCACCGGCGCGGGACAGCGTGAAAAACTGTTTTTT.

The gene calls are TRBV5-6 and TRBJ2-7; 8 nucleotides line up with TRBD1. The ends lost 1 base at V and 3 bases at J; junction bases unmatched: 9. The CDR3 covers 16 residues. Germline CDR1 SGHDT, CDR2 YYEEEE. In DNA form, the CDR3 reads TGTGCCAGCAGCTTGAGGATTTCAGGGGGCGTCTACGAGCAGTACTTC. This sequence encodes CASSLRISGGVYEQYF.

This chain links TRBV14 with TRBJ1-1; D unclear. Trimming shortened V by 0 bases and J by 4 bases, and 9 bases separated the two germline ends. The CDR3 spans 14 residues. CDR1 is SGHDN and CDR2 is FVKESK in the germline V gene. The CDR3 protein is CASSQDLSSTEAFF. DNA for the CDR3: TGTGCCAGCAGCCAAGATTTGTCCAGCACTGAAGCTTTCTTT.

The rearrangement links TRBV5-1 to TRBJ2-5; 7 nucleotides match TRBD1. Germline CDR1 SGHRS, CDR2 YFSETQ. After removal of 0 bases from V and 3 bases from J, the junction contained 2 bases not matched to a gene. This CDR3 is built from 14 residues. The CDR3 DNA reads as TGCGCCAGCAGCTTGGCCACAGGGGAAGAGACCCAGTACTTC. Protein sequence: CASSLATGEETQYF.

This clone was recorded once. The chain links TRBV6-6 to TRBJ2-5; no firm D call. From germline, CDR1 is MNHNY and CDR2 SVGAGI (reference sequence). CDR3 length: 12 amino acids. The V end was cut by 2 bases, the J end by 4 bases, with 5 bases between. The CDR3 is CASSYPGETQYF. CDR3 sequence (DNA): TGTGCCAGCAGTTACCCCGGAGAGACCCAGTACTTC.

The rearrangement joins TRBV6-5 to TRBJ2-2; the D gene is possibly TRBD1 (5 bases). Trimming took 2 bases from V and 5 from J, leaving 15 bases between them. Germline V gives CDR1 MNHEY, CDR2 SVGAGI. The CDR3 sequence is 16 residues long. The CDR3 DNA reads as TGTGCCAGCAGTTACCATCCAGGGCGAGAGACCGGGGAGCTGTTTTTT. Translation gives CASSYHPGRETGELFF.

The rearrangement links TRBV18 to TRBJ1-6; TRBD1 matches at 10 bases. With V trimmed by 5 bases and J by 10 bases, 8 bases remained unmatched. Germline V gene sequence: CDR1 KGHSH, CDR2 LQKENI. The CDR3 consists of 15 residues. CDR3 protein: CASSADRGLGSPLHF. CDR3 coding DNA: TGTGCCAGCTCAGCCGACAGGGGGCTTGGGTCACCCCTCCACTTT.

In its sample, this clone was seen a few times. This chain links TRBV3-1 (or the pseudogene TRBV3-2) with TRBJ2-2; D is uncertain. Looked up from germline, CDR1 is LGHDT and CDR2 is YNNKEL (reference sequence). V lost 4 bases, J lost 3 bases, and 6 bases lay in between. CDR3 length equals 13 residues. CDR3 amino acids: CASSRQYTGELFF. The CDR3, as DNA: TGTGCCAGCAGCCGCCAGTACACCGGGGAGCTGTTTTTT.

V and J are TRBV6-5 and TRBJ2-1, with 12 bases identical to TRBD2. V lost 6 bases, J lost 7 bases, and 7 bases stayed unmatched. Germline V lookup: CDR1 MNHEY, CDR2 SVGAGI. The CDR3 runs to 15 residues. CDR3 in amino acids: CASSDTSGGRNEQFF. The CDR3 DNA is TGTGCCAGCAGCGATACTAGCGGGGGGAGGAATGAGCAGTTCTTC.

The chain couples TRBV2 to TRBJ1-1; 7 bases fit TRBD1. This CDR3 region has 12 residues. In germline, CDR1 is SNHLY, CDR2 FYNNEI. J gave up 7 bases and V 5 bases, and 4 bases lay outside the gene matches. CDR3 amino acids: CASSTTGSEAFF. The DNA of the CDR3 is TGTGCCAGCAGTACGACAGGGAGTGAAGCTTTCTTT.

This clone has a single count. The rearrangement joins TRBV5-1 to TRBJ2-7, with 7 bases that match TRBD1. Trimming cost V 4 bases and J 3 bases; bases outside gene matches: 13. Germline V gene sequence: CDR1 SGHRS, CDR2 YFSETQ. This CDR3 has 16 residues. CDR3 sequence reads: CASSPDPRQGSYEQYF. In nucleotides, the CDR3 is TGCGCCAGCAGCCCGGACCCGCGACAGGGAAGCTACGAGCAGTACTTC.

This clone was observed a few times. The chain couples TRBV6-2 or TRBV6-3 to TRBJ2-7, with D unresolved. The CDR3 contains 13 residues. With 5 bases removed from V and 3 bases from J, the gap between germline ends came to 11 bases. Germline assignment: CDR1 MNHEY and CDR2 SVGEGT. Written as DNA, the CDR3 is TGTGCCAGCAGTATTGCGGAGATCTACGAGCAGTACTTC. Residues: CASSIAEIYEQYF.

This clone was seen just once. This chain connects TRBV3-1 (or the pseudogene TRBV3-2) to TRBJ1-2; D unresolved. Germline loops: CDR1 LGHDT, CDR2 YNNKEL (reference sequence). This CDR3 contains 11 residues. Trimming left V 8 bases short and J 3 bases short, with 7 bases between. For the CDR3, the DNA is TGTGCCAGCGGTCAGGACTATGGCTACACCTTC. Translated, it gives CASGQDYGYTF.

This chain's CDR3 is CASRGTGWENTEAFF. As DNA, the CDR3 is TGTGCCAGCAGGGGAACGGGGTGGGAGAACACTGAAGCTTTCTTT. The chain is built from TRBV6-5 and TRBJ1-1; D is ambiguous. In germline, CDR1 is MNHEY, CDR2 SVGAGI. V lost 6 bases and J lost 1, with 15 bases in between. CDR3 length: 15 amino acids.

This sequence joins TRBV5-1 and TRBJ2-5, with TRBD2 as a possible D gene (5 bases). This CDR3 contains 16 residues. Germline V gives CDR1 SGHRS, CDR2 YFSETQ. V was clipped by 1 base and J by 2 bases, with 15 bases between them. Here the CDR3 reads CASSLLRGSVQETQYF. The CDR3 DNA is TGCGCCAGCAGCTTGCTGAGAGGGAGCGTACAAGAGACCCAGTACTTC.

The J gene is TRBJ2-7, the V gene TRBV3-1 (or the pseudogene TRBV3-2); D not certain. The CDR3 extends over 16 amino acids. CDR1 and CDR2 from the germline V gene are LGHDT and YNNKEL (reference sequence). V was cut by 0 bases and J by 5 bases, with 17 bases left in between. Here the CDR3 reads CASSQDNGASTHEQYF. For the CDR3, the DNA is TGTGCCAGCAGCCAAGACAACGGAGCTAGTACCCACGAGCAGTACTTC.

This chain joins TRBV4-2 and TRBJ2-7, with 8 bases aligning to TRBD2. This CDR3 is 17 amino acids long. V was clipped by 3 bases and J by 0 bases; unmatched bases: 10. Germline V lookup: CDR1 LGHNA, CDR2 YNFKEQ. The chain's CDR3 is CASSHALLAGSSYEQYF. The DNA of the CDR3 is TGTGCCAGCAGCCACGCATTATTAGCGGGGAGCTCCTACGAGCAGTACTTC.